The 20 T cell receptor beta chains listed next were all sequenced from one sample in a study of CD8 T cells in ankylosing spondylitis. TCRdb processed the 5' RACE reads anew with MiXCR; each CDR3 protein has one entry. The sample includes 150,000 to 200,000 distinct CDR3 sequences, around 32% of them seen just once. Sequencing was done on a sample of synovial fluid, either unsorted or a sorted T cell fraction (not recorded which). The receptors here all came from a male donor with ankylosing spondylitis.

This chain joins TRBV5-6 and TRBJ2-2; 12 positions agree with TRBD2. The CDR3 loop spans 17 amino acids. V gave up 1 base and J gave up 5 bases; unmatched junction bases: 6. Germline V CDR1 and CDR2: SGHDT, YYEEEE. CDR3 in DNA: TGTGCCAGCAGCTTGTCTAGCGGGAGGGCCTGGACCGGGGAGCTGTTTTTT. Translation gives CASSLSSGRAWTGELFF.

This clonotype was detected a few times. This chain connects TRBV3-1 to TRBJ2-2; D possibly corresponds to TRBD2 (5 bases). The CDR3 is 17 amino acids. Between the trimmed V and J ends, which lost 0 bases and 3 bases, there was a span of 14 bases. Germline V gene sequence: CDR1 LGHDT, CDR2 YNNKEL (reference sequence). CDR3 coding DNA: TGTGCCAGCAGCCAAGACAGAGGCGGACTTTACACCGGGGAGCTGTTTTTT. It yields the protein CASSQDRGGLYTGELFF.

There are many counts of this clonotype. The chain recombines TRBV28 with TRBJ1-2, with TRBD1 identical over 11 bases. The CDR3 runs to 18 residues. Trimming removed 3 bases from V and 7 bases from J; junction bases left unmatched: 16. Germline V gives CDR1 MDHEN, CDR2 SYDVKM. The CDR3 DNA is TGTGCCAGCAGTTTGGGCCTCGGGTATGGACAGGGGGCCCGTGGCTACACCTTC. Translating gives CASSLGLGYGQGARGYTF.

The chain carries TRBV27 and TRBJ1-5, with D perhaps TRBD1 (5 bases). Germline assignment: CDR1 MNHEY and CDR2 SMNVEV (reference sequence). V shed 3 bases and J shed 3 bases, with 12 bases lying between them. The CDR3 covers 15 residues. The CDR3 DNA sequence: TGTGCCAGCAGTTTTTCCGGGGCTTTCAATCAGCCCCAGCATTTT. It codes for CASSFSGAFNQPQHF.

This clonotype was observed a handful of times. CDR3: CASSSLGTAEEEQFF. The CDR3, as DNA: TGTGCCAGCAGTTCCCTCGGTACGGCTGAAGAGGAGCAGTTCTTC. The chain couples TRBV6-2 or TRBV6-3 to TRBJ2-1; no clear D gene. The CDR3 is made up of 15 amino acids. Germline values: CDR1 MNHEY, CDR2 SVGEGT. The V and J ends lost 4 bases and 10 bases respectively, with 20 bases between them.

This chain connects TRBV20-1 to TRBJ2-5, with TRBD1 identical over 7 bases. This CDR3 is built from 14 residues. V gave up 3 bases and J gave up 5 bases; unmatched junction bases: 9. Germline V gives CDR1 DFQATT, CDR2 SNEGSKA (reference sequence). CDR3: CSARKGGAAETQYF. CDR3 nucleotides: TGCAGTGCTAGGAAAGGGGGCGCGGCTGAGACCCAGTACTTC.

The chain joins TRBV7-2 to TRBJ2-1; 8 positions agree with TRBD2. The CDR3 is 13 amino acids. Germline assignment: CDR1 SGHTA and CDR2 FQGNSA. The V and J ends lost 2 bases and 8 bases, in that order; junction bases with no gene match: 2. The CDR3 nucleotides read TGTGCCAGCAGCTTAATGGGACTAGATGAGCAGTTCTTC. Translated, it gives CASSLMGLDEQFF. The variable domain in full, completed from reference TRBV7-2 and TRBJ2-1, reads GAGVSQSPSNKVTEKGKDVELRCDPISGHTALYWYRQSLGQGLEFLIYFQGNSAPDKSGLPSDRFSAERTGGSVSTLTIQRTQQEDSAVYLCASSLMGLDEQFFGPGTRLTVL.

This chain joins TRBV7-2 and TRBJ2-1; no clear D. Germline lookup yields CDR1 SGHTA and CDR2 FQGNSA. The CDR3 loop spans 15 amino acids. V gave up 1 base and J gave up 4 bases, with 11 bases separating them. The DNA for the CDR3 is TGTGCCAGCAGCTTAGTACGTCGATCGTACAATGAGCAGTTCTTC. It specifies CASSLVRRSYNEQFF.

This clonotype was detected only a few times. The V call is TRBV20-1, the J call TRBJ2-7; perhaps TRBD2 as D (6 bases). CDR1 is DFQATT and CDR2 is SNEGSKA in the germline V gene (reference sequence). The CDR3 spans 13 residues. With 6 bases removed from V and 3 bases from J, the gap between germline ends came to 15 bases. The CDR3, as DNA: TGCAGTGCAAACGGTGGCGGGGTCTACGAGCAGTACTTC. Amino acid sequence: CSANGGGVYEQYF.

V is TRBV2 and J is TRBJ2-2; 10 bases align to TRBD1. Germline V CDR1 and CDR2: SNHLY, FYNNEI. The CDR3 covers 15 residues. The J segment lost 8 bases and the V segment lost 2 bases, leaving 5 bases of the junction unmatched. This CDR3 is CASSEWDRGRGELFF. CDR3 DNA sequence: TGTGCCAGCAGTGAATGGGACAGGGGCAGAGGGGAGCTGTTTTTT.

This chain uses TRBV5-6 with TRBJ2-1; 10 bases align to TRBD2. Germline loops: CDR1 SGHDT, CDR2 YYEEEE. The CDR3 is 17 amino acids. Losses at the gene ends were 5 bases for V and 6 bases for J; bases not matched to a gene: 14. CDR3 coding DNA: TGTGCCAGCAGTTTCCTAGCGGGAGTTAAAGCTGGCAATGAGCAGTTCTTC. Translating gives CASSFLAGVKAGNEQFF.

This clonotype was counted many times. The CDR3: CASAGGGSYTEAFF. Here the CDR3 DNA reads TGCGCCAGCGCGGGGGGCGGCTCGTACACTGAAGCTTTCTTT. V and J are TRBV5-1 and TRBJ1-1, with a tentative D call TRBD1 (6 bases). This CDR3 spans 14 amino acids. Germline V CDR1 and CDR2: SGHRS, YFSETQ. The germline V and J ends were trimmed by 7 bases and 3 bases, with 16 bases remaining between them.

This chain joins TRBV20-1 and TRBJ1-1; D is unresolved. The CDR3 runs 11 residues. Germline V gives CDR1 DFQATT, CDR2 SNEGSKA (reference sequence). V shed 6 bases and J shed 0 bases, with 5 bases lying between them. CDR3 nucleotides: TGCAGTGCCGGGATGAACACTGAAGCTTTCTTT. Its translation is CSAGMNTEAFF.

The CDR3 bases are TGTGCCAGCAGTGTCAGGGAGGGCACTGAAGCTTTCTTT. Translation: CASSVREGTEAFF. The rearrangement uses TRBV2 and TRBJ1-1; possible D gene TRBD1, 5 bases. The CDR3 totals 13 residues. Trimming pared 4 bases from V and 4 bases from J, leaving 10 bases between. Germline V CDR1 and CDR2: SNHLY, FYNNEI.

A few counts support this clonotype. The V gene is TRBV6-1, the J gene TRBJ2-3; TRBD1 is a possible D gene (6 bases). CDR1 and CDR2 from the germline V gene are MNHNS and SASEGT. V lost 6 bases to trimming and J lost 4 bases, with 17 bases between them. This CDR3 is 15 amino acids long. CDR3 region: CASSAGDTRADTQYF. CDR3 nucleotides: TGTGCCAGCAGCGCCGGGGACACAAGGGCAGATACGCAGTATTTT.

This chain joins TRBV20-1 and TRBJ1-5; 8 bases match TRBD1. Germline assignment: CDR1 DFQATT and CDR2 SNEGSKA (reference sequence). This CDR3 region has 13 residues. V trimming: 0 bases; J trimming: 7 bases; junction bases outside the gene matches: 2. The CDR3 region has the DNA TGCAGTGCTAGAGATTCAGGGGGCCAGCCCCAGCATTTT. This codes for CSARDSGGQPQHF.

The table lists this clonotype with a few counts. This sequence joins TRBV10-3 and TRBJ1-1; maybe TRBD1 (5 bases). V lost 6 bases and J 11 bases, leaving 22 bases between the germline ends. The germline V gene has CDR1 ENHRY and CDR2 SYGVKD. The CDR3 covers 14 residues. The CDR3 DNA sequence: TGTGCCATCAGGGGGGGAGGGCTGCGAGAGAATGCTTTCTTT. Its translation: CAIRGGGLRENAFF.

CDR3 DNA sequence: TGCGCCAGCAGCTTAGGTTGGAAACCAGATACGCAGTATTTT. Protein: CASSLGWKPDTQYF. This chain joins TRBV5-1 and TRBJ2-3; no clear D. V gave up 2 bases and J gave up 4 bases, with 11 bases separating them. The CDR3 length is 14 residues. Germline CDR1 SGHRS, CDR2 YFSETQ.

Many counts were recorded for this clonotype. This chain joins TRBV10-3 and TRBJ1-1; D possibly corresponds to TRBD1 (6 bases). The germline gives CDR1 ENHRY, CDR2 SYGVKD. The V end lost 6 bases, the J end lost 7 bases, and 12 bases lay between the germline ends. The CDR3 is 12 residues long. The CDR3 spells CAIRQGGGEAFF. The CDR3 DNA follows: TGTGCCATCAGACAGGGCGGCGGTGAAGCTTTCTTT.

The chain carries TRBV6-5 and TRBJ2-7; D perhaps matches TRBD1 (5 bases). The CDR3 spans 15 residues. Germline loops: CDR1 MNHEY, CDR2 SVGAGI. V lost 2 bases and J 0 bases, leaving 11 bases between the germline ends. The CDR3 region has the DNA TGTGCCAGCAGTTACAAAGGACAAAGCTCCTACGAGCAGTACTTC. This encodes CASSYKGQSSYEQYF.